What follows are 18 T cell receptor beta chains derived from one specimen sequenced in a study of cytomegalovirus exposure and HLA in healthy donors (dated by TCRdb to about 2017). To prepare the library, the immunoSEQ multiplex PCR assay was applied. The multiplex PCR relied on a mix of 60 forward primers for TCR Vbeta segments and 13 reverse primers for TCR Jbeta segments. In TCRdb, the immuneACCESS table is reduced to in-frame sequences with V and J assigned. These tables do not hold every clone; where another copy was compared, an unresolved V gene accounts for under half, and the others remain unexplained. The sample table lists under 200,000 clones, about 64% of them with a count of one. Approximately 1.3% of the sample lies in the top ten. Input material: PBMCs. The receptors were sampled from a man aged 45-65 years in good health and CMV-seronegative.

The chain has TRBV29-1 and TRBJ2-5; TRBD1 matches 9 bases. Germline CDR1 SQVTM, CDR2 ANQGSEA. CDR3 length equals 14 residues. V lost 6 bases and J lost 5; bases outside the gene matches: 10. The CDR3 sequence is CSVQYRGRGETQYF. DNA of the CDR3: TGCAGCGTCCAGTACAGGGGGCGCGGCGAGACCCAGTACTTC. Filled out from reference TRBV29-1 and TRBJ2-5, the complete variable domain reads SAVISQKPSRDICQRGTSLTIQCQVDSQVTMMFWYRQQPGQSLTLIATANQGSEATYESGFVIDKFPISRPNLTFSTLTVSNMSPEDSSIYLCSVQYRGRGETQYFGPGTRLLVL.

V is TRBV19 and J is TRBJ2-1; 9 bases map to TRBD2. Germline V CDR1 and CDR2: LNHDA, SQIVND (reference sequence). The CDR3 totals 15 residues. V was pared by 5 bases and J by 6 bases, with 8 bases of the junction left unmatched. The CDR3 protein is CASSEVAGGPNEQFF. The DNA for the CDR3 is TGTGCCAGTAGTGAAGTGGCGGGGGGGCCCAATGAGCAGTTCTTC.

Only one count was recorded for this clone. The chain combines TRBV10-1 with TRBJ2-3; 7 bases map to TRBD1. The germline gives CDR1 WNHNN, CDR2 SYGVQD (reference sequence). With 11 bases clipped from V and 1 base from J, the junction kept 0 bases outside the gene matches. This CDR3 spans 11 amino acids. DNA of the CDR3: TGCGCCGACAGGGGCACAGATACGCAGTATTTT. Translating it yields CADRGTDTQYF.

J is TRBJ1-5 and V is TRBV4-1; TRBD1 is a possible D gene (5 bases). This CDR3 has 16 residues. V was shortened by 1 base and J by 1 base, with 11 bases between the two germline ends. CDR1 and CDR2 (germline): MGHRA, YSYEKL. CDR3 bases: TGCGCCAGCAGCCAAGGGGAAGGGGTCAGCAATCAGCCCCAGCATTTT. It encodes CASSQGEGVSNQPQHF.

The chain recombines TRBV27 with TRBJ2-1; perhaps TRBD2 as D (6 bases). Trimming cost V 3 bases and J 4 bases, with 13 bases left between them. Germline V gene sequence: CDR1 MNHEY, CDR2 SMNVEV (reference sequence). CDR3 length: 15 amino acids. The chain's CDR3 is CASSLWGDLYNEQFF. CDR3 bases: TGTGCCAGCAGTTTGTGGGGGGATCTTTACAATGAGCAGTTCTTC.

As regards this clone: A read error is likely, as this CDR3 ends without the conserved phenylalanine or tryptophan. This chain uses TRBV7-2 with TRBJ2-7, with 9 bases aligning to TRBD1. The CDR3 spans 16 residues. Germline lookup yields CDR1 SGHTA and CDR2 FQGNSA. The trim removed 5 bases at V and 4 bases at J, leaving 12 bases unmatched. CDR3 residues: CASSPPGQGKGYEQYL. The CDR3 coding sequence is TGTGCCAGCAGCCCCCCGGGACAGGGAAAAGGGTACGAGCAGTACCTC.

CDR3 protein: CASSQEAGTVPPYTQYF. Written as DNA, the CDR3 is TGCGCCAGCAGCCAAGAGGCCGGGACAGTCCCTCCGTATACGCAGTATTTT. The chain employs TRBV4-1 and TRBJ2-3; 7 bases agree with TRBD1. The CDR3 spans 17 residues. The ends lost 0 bases at V and 7 bases at J; junction bases unmatched: 13. In germline, CDR1 is MGHRA, CDR2 YSYEKL.

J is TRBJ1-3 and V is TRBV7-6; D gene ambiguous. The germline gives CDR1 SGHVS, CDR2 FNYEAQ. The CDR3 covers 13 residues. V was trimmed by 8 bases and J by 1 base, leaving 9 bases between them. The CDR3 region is CASYAGSGNTIYF. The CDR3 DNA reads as TGTGCCAGCTATGCGGGGTCTGGAAACACCATATATTTT.

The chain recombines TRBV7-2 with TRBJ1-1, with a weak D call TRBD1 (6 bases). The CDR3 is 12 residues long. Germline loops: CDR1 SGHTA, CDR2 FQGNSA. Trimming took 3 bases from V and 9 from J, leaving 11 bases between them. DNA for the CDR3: TGTGCCAGCAGCTTTGATAGGGGGAAAGCTTTCTTT. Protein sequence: CASSFDRGKAFF.

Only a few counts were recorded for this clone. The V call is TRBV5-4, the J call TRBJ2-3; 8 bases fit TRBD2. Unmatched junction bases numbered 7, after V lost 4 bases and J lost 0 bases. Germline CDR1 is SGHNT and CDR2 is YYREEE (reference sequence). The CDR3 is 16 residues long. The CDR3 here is CASSPYGGGSTDTQYF. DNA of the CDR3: TGTGCCAGCAGCCCATATGGCGGGGGGAGCACAGATACGCAGTATTTT.

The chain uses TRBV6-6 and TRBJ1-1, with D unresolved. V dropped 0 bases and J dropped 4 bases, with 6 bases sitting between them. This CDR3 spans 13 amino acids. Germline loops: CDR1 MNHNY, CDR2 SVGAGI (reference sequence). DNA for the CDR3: TGTGCCAGCAGTTACTCGGGAGGCACTGAAGCTTTCTTT. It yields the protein CASSYSGGTEAFF.

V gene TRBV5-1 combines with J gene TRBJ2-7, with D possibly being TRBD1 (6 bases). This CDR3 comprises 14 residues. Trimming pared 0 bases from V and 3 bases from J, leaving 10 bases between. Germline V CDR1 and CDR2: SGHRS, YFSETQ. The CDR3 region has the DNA TGCGCCAGCAGCTTGGAGCCAGGGGTCTACGAGCAGTACTTC. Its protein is CASSLEPGVYEQYF. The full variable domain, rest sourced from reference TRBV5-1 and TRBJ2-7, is KAGVTQTPRYLIKTRGQQVTLSCSPISGHRSVSWYQQTPGQGLQFLFEYFSETQRNKGNFPGRFSGRQFSNSRSEMNVSTLELGDSALYLCASSLEPGVYEQYFGPGTRLTVT.

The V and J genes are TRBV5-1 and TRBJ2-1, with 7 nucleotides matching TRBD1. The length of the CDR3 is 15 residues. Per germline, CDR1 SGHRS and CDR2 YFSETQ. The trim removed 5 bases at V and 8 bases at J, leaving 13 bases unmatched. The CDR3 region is CASREQGQIWDEQFF. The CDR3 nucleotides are TGCGCCAGCAGGGAACAGGGACAGATCTGGGATGAGCAGTTCTTC.

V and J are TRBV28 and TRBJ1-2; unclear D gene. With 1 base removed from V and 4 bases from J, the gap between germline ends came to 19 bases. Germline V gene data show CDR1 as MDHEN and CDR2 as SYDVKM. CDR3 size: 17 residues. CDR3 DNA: TGTGCCAGCAGTTTATACTCTGGCGGGGTAAGGATCTATGGCTACACCTTC. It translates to CASSLYSGGVRIYGYTF.

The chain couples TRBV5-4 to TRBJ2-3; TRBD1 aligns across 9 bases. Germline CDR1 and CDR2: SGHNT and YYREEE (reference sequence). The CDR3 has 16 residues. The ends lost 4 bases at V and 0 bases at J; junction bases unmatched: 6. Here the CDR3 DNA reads TGTGCCAGCAGCCCTACAGGGGGCCTGAGCACAGATACGCAGTATTTT. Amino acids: CASSPTGGLSTDTQYF.

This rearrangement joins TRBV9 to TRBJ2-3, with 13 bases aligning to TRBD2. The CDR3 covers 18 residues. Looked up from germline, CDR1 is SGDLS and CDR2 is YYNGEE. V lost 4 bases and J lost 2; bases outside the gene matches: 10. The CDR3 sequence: CASSPTSGGPTLTDTQYF. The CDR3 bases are TGTGCCAGCAGCCCGACTAGCGGGGGGCCTACTCTCACAGATACGCAGTATTTT.

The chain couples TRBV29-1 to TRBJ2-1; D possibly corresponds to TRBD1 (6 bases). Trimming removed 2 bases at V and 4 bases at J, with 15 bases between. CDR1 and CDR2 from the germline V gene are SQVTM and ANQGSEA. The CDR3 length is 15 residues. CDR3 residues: CSVEPDSPPYNEQFF. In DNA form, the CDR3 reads TGCAGCGTTGAACCGGACAGCCCTCCTTACAATGAGCAGTTCTTC.

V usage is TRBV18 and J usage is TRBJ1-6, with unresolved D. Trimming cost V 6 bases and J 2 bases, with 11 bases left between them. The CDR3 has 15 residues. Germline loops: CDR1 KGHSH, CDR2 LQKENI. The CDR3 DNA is TGTGCCAGCTCGGAGGAGTTTACCTATAATTCACCCCTCCACTTT. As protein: CASSEEFTYNSPLHF.